These 4 T cell receptor beta chains originate from one sample sequenced in a study of metastatic and nonmetastatic thyroid tumors. There were no patients who had received any treatment before thyroid surgery. TCRdb re-analyzed the PCR reads through MiXCR. This table holds about 82,000 clones, around 12% found once. The material sequenced was tumor tissue. All receptors derive from a female donor with papillary thyroid cancer or a benign thyroid nodule (not recorded which). Some clones in this sample may be carry-over from other donors' samples.

Concerning this clone itself: This may stem from a read error, because a much larger clone lies one nucleotide away. The chain couples TRBV4-2 to TRBJ1-4; D remains ambiguous. This CDR3 has 16 amino acids. The V gene's germline CDR1 is LGHNA and CDR2 YNFKEQ. CDR3 loop: CASSREAAMGNEQLFF. The CDR3 DNA follows: TGTGCCAGCAGCCGAGAAGCGGCGATGGGCAATGAACAACTGTTTTTT.

This clone was seen ten or more times. The sample holds other DNA sequences that translate to the same CDR3. The genes are TRBV18 and TRBJ2-1; 11 nucleotides line up with TRBD2. V was clipped by 2 bases and J by 8 bases; unmatched bases: 5. This CDR3 comprises 15 residues. Germline CDR1 reads KGHSH; CDR2 reads LQKENI. CDR3 coding DNA: TGTGCCAGCTCACCAGGGACTAGCGGTATTGATGAGCAGTTCTTC. The encoded protein is CASSPGTSGIDEQFF.

This clone was seen many times. The chain carries TRBV7-8 and TRBJ1-1; no clear D. V was pared by 6 bases and J by 0 bases, with 2 bases between. The CDR3 sequence is 11 residues long. CDR1 is SGHVS and CDR2 is FQNEAQ in the germline V gene. This chain's CDR3 is CASRLNTEAFF. The CDR3, as DNA: TGTGCCAGCAGACTGAACACTGAAGCTTTCTTT.

Many counts were recorded for this clone. The chain uses TRBV24-1 and TRBJ2-2; no clear D. This CDR3 has 15 residues. Looked up from germline, CDR1 is KGHDR and CDR2 is SFDVKD. The germline V and J ends were trimmed by 4 bases and 3 bases, with 11 bases remaining between them. The CDR3 DNA sequence: TGTGCCACCAGTGACTCAGCCGAATACACCGGGGAGCTGTTTTTT. This codes for CATSDSAEYTGELFF.